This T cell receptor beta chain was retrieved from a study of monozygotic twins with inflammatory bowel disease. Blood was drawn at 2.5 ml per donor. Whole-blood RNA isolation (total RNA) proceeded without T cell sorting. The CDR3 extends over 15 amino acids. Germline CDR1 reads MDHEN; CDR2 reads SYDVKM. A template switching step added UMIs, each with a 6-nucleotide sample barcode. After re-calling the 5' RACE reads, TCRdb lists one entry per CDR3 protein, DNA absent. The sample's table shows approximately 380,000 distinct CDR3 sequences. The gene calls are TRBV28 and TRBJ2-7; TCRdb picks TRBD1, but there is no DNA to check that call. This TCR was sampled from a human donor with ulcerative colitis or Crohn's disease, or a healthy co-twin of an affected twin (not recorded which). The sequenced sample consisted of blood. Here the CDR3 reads CASRNLQGVSYEQYF.